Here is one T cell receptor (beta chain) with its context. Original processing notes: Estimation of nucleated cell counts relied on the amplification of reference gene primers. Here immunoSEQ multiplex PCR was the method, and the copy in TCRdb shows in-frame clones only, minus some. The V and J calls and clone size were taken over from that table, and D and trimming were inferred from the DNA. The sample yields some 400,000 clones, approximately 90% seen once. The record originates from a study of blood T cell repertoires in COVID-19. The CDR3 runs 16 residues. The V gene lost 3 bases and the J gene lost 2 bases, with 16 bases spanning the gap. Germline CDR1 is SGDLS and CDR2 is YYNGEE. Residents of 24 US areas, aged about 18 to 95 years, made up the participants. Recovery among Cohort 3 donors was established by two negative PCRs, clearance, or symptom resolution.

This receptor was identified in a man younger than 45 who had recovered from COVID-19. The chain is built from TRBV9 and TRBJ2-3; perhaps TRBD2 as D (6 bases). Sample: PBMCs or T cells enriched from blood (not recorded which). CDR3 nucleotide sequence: TGTGCCAGCAGCGCCGACGGGGGTTACTTCACAGATACGCAGTATTTT. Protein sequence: CASSADGGYFTDTQYF.